This entry lists 25 T cell receptor beta chains sequenced from one sample in a study of T cell responses to AZD1222 COVID-19 vaccine. The method was immunoSEQ multiplex PCR; TCRdb's version includes in-frame clones alone and lacks a portion of them. Here the sample spans approximately 130,000 clones, approximately 85% being singletons. Here the sequenced sample was peripheral blood, taken 28 days after the second dose of the MenACWY control vaccine. These receptors all come from an adult who received the MenACWY meningococcal vaccine as a control.

This clone showed up just once. This chain joins TRBV5-4 and TRBJ2-2, with D unclear. With 0 bases removed from V and 8 bases from J, the gap between germline ends came to 14 bases. The CDR3 is 15 amino acids. Germline-derived CDR1 and CDR2 are SGHNT and YYREEE (reference sequence). The CDR3 nucleotides are TGTGCCAGCAGCTTGGATAGTTCCCGACTGGGGGAGCTGTTTTTT. This sequence encodes CASSLDSSRLGELFF.

The chain couples TRBV7-2 to TRBJ1-2; weak D call: TRBD1 (5 bases). Germline V CDR1 and CDR2: SGHTA, FQGNSA. V lost 5 bases and J 4 bases, leaving 20 bases between the germline ends. The CDR3 runs to 16 residues. The CDR3 here is CASSRLSGARGYGYTF. The CDR3 nucleotides are TGTGCCAGCAGCCGGCTTTCTGGGGCGCGCGGCTATGGCTACACCTTC.

The rearrangement links TRBV21-1 to TRBJ1-2. TRBV21-1 is deemed a pseudogene. The CDR3 loop spans 13 amino acids. The chain's CDR3 is CASSKSGGGGYTF. The DNA for the CDR3 is TGTGCCAGCAGCAAATCTGGAGGAGGCGGCTACACCTTC.

The rearrangement joins TRBV9 to TRBJ2-2, with 8 bases that match TRBD2. The trim removed 0 bases at V and 5 bases at J, leaving 6 bases unmatched. Per germline, CDR1 SGDLS and CDR2 YYNGEE. The CDR3 sequence is 16 residues long. CDR3 coding DNA: TGTGCCAGCAGCGTAGTTTCCGGGAGGGGGACCGGGGAGCTGTTTTTT. Its translation is CASSVVSGRGTGELFF.

This rearrangement joins TRBV15 to TRBJ1-2, with D uncertain. Per germline, CDR1 LNHNV and CDR2 YYDKDF (reference sequence). V lost 0 bases to trimming and J lost 0 bases, with 11 bases between them. The CDR3 length is 16 residues. For the CDR3, the DNA is TGTGCCACCAGCAGAGATCGGTCAGAAGCTAACTATGGCTACACCTTC. It specifies CATSRDRSEANYGYTF.

The chain recombines TRBV12-3 or TRBV12-4 with TRBJ2-7; D may be TRBD2 (6 bases). This CDR3 contains 13 residues. V was trimmed by 6 bases and J by 4 bases, leaving 13 bases between them. CDR3 in amino acids: CASSPRRGYEQYF. CDR3 DNA: TGTGCCAGCAGCCCCAGGCGGGGATACGAGCAGTACTTC.

The CDR3 spells CASTASTTDTQYF. CDR3 in DNA: TGTGCCAGTACCGCTAGCACCACAGATACGCAGTATTTT. J is TRBJ2-3 and V is TRBV19; D might be TRBD2 (5 bases). The germline V gene encodes CDR1 LNHDA and CDR2 SQIVND (reference sequence). CDR3 size: 13 residues. Deletions cut 7 bases from V and 2 bases from J, with 10 bases between.

V gene TRBV7-2 combines with J gene TRBJ2-7; a weak D match, TRBD1 (6 bases). The CDR3 loop spans 15 amino acids. Germline CDR1 is SGHTA and CDR2 is FQGNSA. Trimming shortened V by 8 bases and J by 4 bases, and 21 bases separated the two germline ends. In nucleotides, the CDR3 is TGTGCCAGCTCACCCCTCAGGGGAAGCGGATACGAGCAGTACTTC. It is translated as CASSPLRGSGYEQYF.

This clone was counted a few times. The V call is TRBV5-1, the J call TRBJ2-7; 8 bases align to TRBD2. V was clipped by 4 bases and J by 0 bases; unmatched bases: 0. Germline V gives CDR1 SGHRS, CDR2 YFSETQ. CDR3 size: 13 residues. The CDR3 DNA reads TGCGCCAGCAGCACTAGCGGCTCCTACGAGCAGTACTTC. Residues: CASSTSGSYEQYF.

This sequence joins TRBV4-2 and TRBJ1-3, with 9 bases that match TRBD1. This CDR3 has 16 residues. CDR1 is LGHNA and CDR2 is YNFKEQ in the germline V gene. V shed 0 bases, J shed 6 bases, and the junction held 6 bases outside the gene matches. The CDR3 here is CASSQERVQGANTIYF. CDR3 in DNA: TGTGCCAGCAGCCAAGAACGGGTACAGGGGGCAAACACCATATATTTT.

The rearrangement joins TRBV18 to TRBJ2-5; no definite D call. V lost 1 base and J lost 2, with 8 bases in between. The CDR3 spans 14 residues. Germline V gene lookup returns CDR1 KGHSH and CDR2 LQKENI. For the CDR3, the DNA is TGTGCCAGCTCACCACTAGGTCAGCAAGAGACCCAGTACTTC. It yields the protein CASSPLGQQETQYF. The full variable domain, completed using reference TRBV18 and TRBJ2-5, is NAGVMQNPRHLVRRRGQEARLRCSPMKGHSHVYWYRQLPEEGLKFMVYLQKENIIDESGMPKERFSAEFPKEGPSILRIQQVVRGDSAAYFCASSPLGQQETQYFGPGTRLLVL.

This chain uses TRBV27 with TRBJ2-3; 8 positions agree with TRBD2. This CDR3 has 16 amino acids. CDR1 is MNHEY and CDR2 is SMNVEV in the germline V gene (reference sequence). V trimming: 4 bases; J trimming: 0 bases; junction bases outside the gene matches: 6. The CDR3, as DNA: TGTGCCAGCAGTTCGCGCGGGGGGTCTAGCACAGATACGCAGTATTTT. This codes for CASSSRGGSSTDTQYF.

The gene calls are TRBV10-2 and TRBJ1-2; 9 bases match TRBD1. Germline CDR1 and CDR2: WSHSY and SAAADI. The J segment lost 4 bases and the V segment lost 3 bases, leaving 3 bases of the junction unmatched. The CDR3 loop spans 14 amino acids. The CDR3 here is CASSEQGAIYGYTF. In DNA form, the CDR3 reads TGCGCCAGCAGTGAACAGGGGGCGATCTATGGCTACACCTTC.

This clone has just a few counts. The rearrangement uses TRBV5-6 and TRBJ1-1; TRBD1 agrees at 7 bases. This CDR3 has 13 amino acids. V was clipped by 2 bases and J by 4 bases; unmatched bases: 2. Germline values: CDR1 SGHDT, CDR2 YYEEEE. The CDR3 reads CASSFWDSTEAFF. The CDR3 DNA reads as TGTGCCAGCAGCTTCTGGGACAGCACTGAAGCTTTCTTT.

V is TRBV5-4 and J is TRBJ2-5, with TRBD2 matching over 13 bases. The CDR3 has 20 amino acids. J gave up 5 bases and V 4 bases, and 20 bases lay outside the gene matches. Germline V CDR1 and CDR2: SGHNT, YYREEE (reference sequence). The CDR3: CASSLPPRLGLAGATETQYF. The CDR3 DNA reads TGTGCCAGCAGCCTACCCCCTCGACTAGGACTAGCGGGGGCCACGGAGACCCAGTACTTC.

The rearrangement uses TRBV4-2 and TRBJ1-4; a possible D gene is TRBD1 (6 bases). CDR3 size: 16 residues. CDR1 and CDR2 from the germline V gene are LGHNA and YNFKEQ. Trimming removed 2 bases at V and 5 bases at J, with 15 bases between. The DNA of the CDR3 is TGTGCCAGCAGCCAACAAGTACAGGGAGGAAATGAAAAACTGTTTTTT. This encodes CASSQQVQGGNEKLFF.

Regarding this clone: Other nucleotide sequences from this sample produce the same CDR3. The V gene is TRBV18, the J gene TRBJ1-6; the D is unclear. The CDR3 is 13 residues long. V lost 3 bases to trimming and J lost 8 bases, with 8 bases between them. Germline V gene lookup returns CDR1 KGHSH and CDR2 LQKENI. The chain's CDR3 is CASSPSRDSPLHF. The CDR3 nucleotides are TGTGCCAGCTCACCTTCTAGGGATTCACCCCTCCACTTT.

This chain links TRBV7-9 with TRBJ1-1, with no clear D. The CDR3 has 13 amino acids. V dropped 5 bases and J dropped 1 base, with 8 bases sitting between them. Per the germline V gene, CDR1 is SEHNR and CDR2 is FQNEAQ (reference sequence). In DNA, the CDR3 is TGTGCCAGCAGCCTAAAGCAGAACACTGAAGCTTTCTTT. Protein product: CASSLKQNTEAFF.

V gene TRBV6-5 combines with J gene TRBJ1-1; D perhaps matches TRBD1 (6 bases). CDR1 MNHEY and CDR2 SVGAGI come from the germline V gene. Deletions cut 6 bases from V and 3 bases from J, with 14 bases between. The CDR3 loop spans 14 amino acids. The CDR3 nucleotides read TGTGCCAGCAGGAAGGGGAGGGGGGACACTGAAGCTTTCTTT. Amino acid sequence: CASRKGRGDTEAFF.

The CDR3 here is CASSRRPGTLPHF. Written as DNA, the CDR3 is TGCGCCAGCAGCCGCCGCCCCGGGACCTTACCGCATTTT. The J gene is TRBJ1-5, the V gene TRBV5-1; D possibly corresponds to TRBD1 (5 bases). V lost 4 bases and J lost 15, with 20 bases in between. Germline CDR1 SGHRS, CDR2 YFSETQ. CDR3 length equals 13 residues.

This rearrangement joins TRBV13 to TRBJ2-2; TRBD1 agrees at 7 bases. Trimming took 3 bases from V and 3 from J; bases not matched to a gene: 7. CDR3 size: 16 residues. Per germline, CDR1 PRHDT and CDR2 FYEKMQ (reference sequence). This chain's CDR3 is CASSFPEGGYTGELFF. In DNA form, the CDR3 reads TGTGCCAGCAGCTTCCCGGAAGGGGGCTACACCGGGGAGCTGTTTTTT. The complete variable domain, with remaining parts taken from reference TRBV13 and TRBJ2-2, reads AAGVIQSPRHLIKEKRETATLKCYPIPRHDTVYWYQQGPGQDPQFLISFYEKMQSDKGSIPDRFSAQQFSDYHSELNMSSLELGDSALYFCASSFPEGGYTGELFFGEGSRLTVL.

This clone was observed a few times. The chain uses TRBV27 and TRBJ2-1; D is uncertain. V gave up 5 bases and J gave up 1 base, with 12 bases separating them. CDR1 and CDR2 (germline): MNHEY, SMNVEV (reference sequence). This CDR3 contains 15 residues. The CDR3 nucleotides read TGTGCCAGCAGTCTTTCCGAGATATCCTACAATGAGCAGTTCTTC. It is translated as CASSLSEISYNEQFF.

CDR3 loop: CASSHTGGDYGYTF. For the CDR3, the DNA is TGCGCCAGCAGTCACACGGGGGGCGATTATGGCTACACCTTC. The chain links TRBV5-1 to TRBJ1-2; tentative D call: TRBD1 (6 bases). Per the germline V gene, CDR1 is SGHRS and CDR2 is YFSETQ. Trimming left V 5 bases short and J 5 bases short, with 16 bases between. The CDR3 is 14 residues long.

The genes are TRBV18 and TRBJ1-2; 9 bases align to TRBD1. In germline, CDR1 is KGHSH, CDR2 LQKENI. The V and J ends lost 3 bases and 4 bases, in that order; junction bases with no gene match: 6. The CDR3 length is 15 residues. CDR3 nucleotides: TGTGCCAGCTCACCTCGGGACAGGGTTACCTATGGCTACACCTTC. It encodes CASSPRDRVTYGYTF. Together with reference TRBV18 and TRBJ1-2, the CDR3 gives the full variable domain: NAGVMQNPRHLVRRRGQEARLRCSPMKGHSHVYWYRQLPEEGLKFMVYLQKENIIDESGMPKERFSAEFPKEGPSILRIQQVVRGDSAAYFCASSPRDRVTYGYTFGSGTRLTVV.

This rearrangement joins TRBV5-1 to TRBJ1-4; no clear D gene. The germline gives CDR1 SGHRS, CDR2 YFSETQ. This CDR3 contains 15 residues. V was cut by 1 base and J by 4 bases, with 11 bases left in between. CDR3 loop: CASSLIGSNNEKLFF. The CDR3, as DNA: TGCGCCAGCAGCTTGATCGGGTCTAATAATGAAAAACTGTTTTTT.